A selection of T cell receptor beta chains follows, all from one sample in a study of technical replicates of blood from a handful of donors. Here immunoSEQ multiplex PCR was the method, and the copy in TCRdb shows in-frame clones only, minus some. There are tens of thousands of clones in the sample; 85% to 95% occur only once, and 0.25% lies in the top ten. Sequenced: T cells isolated from PBMCs. The receptors were sampled from a human donor in good health. CDR3s include the opening cysteine and the closing phenylalanine or tryptophan. The D gene is left open where the match is weak. Rows give clone size only sometimes, using once, few, many, or a class for an expanded clone.

j_gene,abundance,d_gene,v_gene,CDR3aa,CDR3nt
TRBJ2-2,NA,TRBD1,TRBV6-5,CASSKQGLGTGELFF,TGTGCCAGCAGTAAACAGGGGTTAGGCACCGGGGAGCTGTTTTTT
TRBJ1-5,once,NA,TRBV27,CASSPARGGQPQHF,TGTGCCAGCAGTCCGGCGCGGGGCGGGCAGCCCCAGCATTTT
TRBJ2-5,NA,NA,TRBV21-1,CASSKGGGAETQYF,TGTGCCAGCAGCAAAGGCGGGGGGGCAGAGACCCAGTACTTC
TRBJ2-7,NA,NA,TRBV21-1,CASSSGGPYEQYF,TGTGCCAGCAGCTCCGGGGGGCCCTACGAGCAGTACTTC
TRBJ2-2,NA,TRBD2,TRBV7-9,CASSPGLAGPRWDGELFF,TGTGCCAGCAGTCCTGGACTAGCGGGACCCCGGTGGGACGGGGAGCTGTTTTTT
TRBJ2-1,NA,NA,TRBV28,CASSLLGYGNEQFF,TGTGCCAGCAGTTTGCTGGGCTACGGCAATGAGCAGTTCTTC
TRBJ1-2,NA,NA,TRBV7-8,CASSLVGGASGYTF,TGTGCCAGCAGCTTAGTCGGGGGGGCTAGTGGCTACACCTTC
TRBJ1-3,NA,TRBD1,TRBV7-9,CASSMGQGNGNTIYF,TGTGCCAGCAGCATGGGACAGGGCAATGGAAACACCATATATTTT
TRBJ2-2,NA,NA,TRBV11-2,CASSLDRLLSTGELFF,TGTGCCAGCAGCTTAGATCGACTATTGAGCACCGGGGAGCTGTTTTTT
TRBJ1-3,NA,NA,TRBV7-9,CASSSPEVPGNTIYF,TGTGCCAGCAGCTCCCCAGAGGTACCGGGAAACACCATATATTTT
TRBJ2-1,NA,TRBD2,TRBV7-9,CASSLSGLGDSRRQFF,TGTGCCAGCAGCTTGTCGGGACTAGGGGACTCAAGAAGGCAGTTCTTC